These T cell receptor beta chains were read from a single sample in a study of patients and donors after allogeneic stem cell transplantation. TCRdb processed the RT-PCR reads anew with MiXCR; each CDR3 protein has one entry. The table lists approximately 200,000 distinct CDR3 sequences, around an eighth of them singletons, with roughly 12% in the top ten. The sample comprised blood, either unsorted or a sorted T cell fraction (not recorded which). These TCRs come from a human donor who was either an allogeneic HSCT recipient or a stem cell or donor lymphocyte infusion donor (not recorded which). It is not recorded whose cells these are; they may come from a transplant donor. The CDR3 runs from the conserved cysteine through the conserved F or W. The order of the fields is J gene, D gene, clone size, V gene, CDR3 protein, CDR3 DNA. D genes are given only for firm matches. Part of the rows lack a size; the others show once, few, many or a class for expanded clones.

>TRBJ2-2|NA|few|TRBV6-2/TRBV6-3
CASTHLGNTGELFF
TGTGCCAGCACCCACCTGGGGAACACCGGGGAGCTGTTTTTT
>TRBJ2-1|TRBD2|many|TRBV4-3
CASSQDSLAGYNEQFF
TGCGCCAGCAGCCAAGATTCCCTAGCGGGTTACAATGAGCAGTTCTTC
>TRBJ2-3|TRBD1|NA|TRBV2
CASRRMTGDTDTQYF
TGTGCCAGCAGGAGAATGACAGGGGACACAGATACGCAGTATTTT
>TRBJ1-3|NA|NA|TRBV9
CASSGSGLGNTIYF
TGTGCCAGCAGCGGATCGGGGCTTGGGAACACCATATATTTT
>TRBJ2-2|TRBD2|NA|TRBV20-1
CSAREESGSRRELFF
TGCAGTGCTAGAGAAGAGAGCGGGAGTCGCCGGGAGCTGTTTTTT
>TRBJ1-6|NA|many|TRBV3-1
CASSQRRNNSPLHF
TGTGCCAGCAGCCAGCGGAGAAATAATTCACCCCTCCACTTT
>TRBJ2-5|TRBD2|NA|TRBV2
CASRLLAGGSQETQYF
TGTGCCAGCAGACTACTAGCGGGAGGGAGCCAAGAGACCCAGTACTTC
>TRBJ2-1|TRBD2|few|TRBV4-2
CASSPSTSGGAHEQFF
TGTGCCAGCAGCCCATCCACTAGCGGGGGGGCCCATGAGCAGTTCTTC
>TRBJ2-7|NA|NA|TRBV4-2
CASSQGTWEQYF
TGTGCCAGCAGCCAGGGGACGTGGGAGCAGTACTTC
>TRBJ1-1|TRBD1|NA|TRBV3-1
CASSPPQGAGEAFF
TGTGCCAGCAGCCCTCCACAGGGGGCAGGTGAAGCTTTCTTT
>TRBJ1-1|NA|many|TRBV9
CASSVDGGTEAFF
TGTGCCAGCAGCGTAGACGGGGGCACTGAAGCTTTCTTT
>TRBJ2-7|NA|few|TRBV20-1
CGARDGGRMSYEQYF
TGCGGCGCCCGTGATGGGGGGAGGATGAGTTACGAGCAGTACTTC
>TRBJ1-1|TRBD1|NA|TRBV7-9
CASSPLTGGVGYTEAFF
TGTGCCAGCAGTCCTCTGACAGGGGGCGTGGGATATACTGAAGCTTTCTTT
>TRBJ2-5|TRBD1|NA|TRBV4-3
CASSQVPGQGMETQYF
TGCGCCAGCAGCCAAGTGCCGGGACAGGGTATGGAGACCCAGTACTTC
>TRBJ2-3|NA|NA|TRBV7-9
CASSLEGGKGRDTQYF
TGTGCCAGCAGCTTAGAGGGGGGGAAGGGGAGAGATACGCAGTATTTT
>TRBJ1-2|NA|many|TRBV2
CASSERRLIYGYTF
TGTGCCAGCAGTGAAAGGCGGCTGATCTATGGCTACACCTTC
>TRBJ1-1|TRBD1|few|TRBV6-1
CASRTGSGAFF
TGTGCCAGCAGGACAGGGAGTGGAGCTTTCTTT
>TRBJ1-3|NA|NA|TRBV20-1
CSASESPGNTIYF
TGCAGTGCTAGTGAGAGCCCTGGCAACACCATATATTTT
>TRBJ2-1|TRBD1|once|TRBV12-3/TRBV12-4
CSSSSGGRGTYNEQFF
TGTTCCAGCAGTTCAGGCGGCAGGGGGACCTACAATGAGCAGTTCTTC
>TRBJ2-5|TRBD2|NA|TRBV27
CASGRGGVTQYF
TGTGCCAGCGGGAGGGGAGGGGTGACCCAGTACTTC
>TRBJ1-6|NA|few|TRBV30
CAWSAGGQSPLHF
TGTGCCTGGAGTGCGGGGGGTCAATCACCCCTCCACTTT
>TRBJ1-1|NA|NA|TRBV10-3
CAISDPDKRNTEAFF
TGTGCCATCAGCGACCCCGACAAGAGGAACACTGAAGCTTTCTTT
>TRBJ2-7|NA|few|TRBV6-5
CASSYSERGYEQYF
TGTGCCAGCAGTTACTCGGAAAGGGGCTACGAGCAGTACTTC
>TRBJ1-2|TRBD1|many|TRBV7-2
CASSFDRAPGGYTF
TGTGCCAGCAGCTTCGACAGGGCCCCTGGTGGCTACACCTTC
>TRBJ2-2|TRBD2|few|TRBV12-3/TRBV12-4
CASSFSGRNTGELFF
TGTGCCAGCAGTTTTAGCGGGAGGAACACCGGGGAGCTGTTTTTT
>TRBJ2-3|TRBD2|NA|TRBV4-1
CASSQVTLAGGTDTQYF
TGCGCCAGCAGCCAAGTGACCCTAGCGGGGGGCACAGATACGCAGTATTTT
>TRBJ1-2|NA|NA|TRBV20-1
CSARSGQGLGYGYTF
TGCAGTGCTAGAAGTGGGCAGGGGTTAGGCTATGGCTACACCTTC
>TRBJ2-2|TRBD2|NA|TRBV7-3
CASSLVAGVNTGELFF
TGTGCCAGCAGCTTAGTAGCGGGGGTGAACACCGGGGAGCTGTTTTTT
>TRBJ2-3|TRBD2|few|TRBV10-3
CAIRASGNTDTQYF
TGTGCCATCAGGGCTAGCGGTAACACAGATACGCAGTATTTT
>TRBJ1-5|TRBD1|NA|TRBV2
CATQGPQQPQHF
TGTGCCACACAGGGGCCCCAACAGCCCCAGCATTTT
>TRBJ1-2|TRBD1|NA|TRBV30
CAWGQGAYGYTF
TGTGCCTGGGGACAGGGAGCCTATGGCTACACCTTC
>TRBJ2-2|NA|NA|TRBV9
CASSVAGSDTGELFF
TGTGCCAGCAGCGTAGCTGGCAGCGACACCGGGGAGCTGTTTTTT
>TRBJ1-1|NA|many|TRBV4-2
CASSQDWGSNTEAFF
TGTGCCAGCAGCCAAGATTGGGGGAGCAACACTGAAGCTTTCTTT
>TRBJ2-2|NA|NA|TRBV12-5
CASGLAGTGELFF
TGTGCTAGTGGTTTGGCAGGTACCGGGGAGCTGTTTTTT
>TRBJ1-2|TRBD1|NA|TRBV6-5
CASSYGRGPYGYTF
TGTGCCAGCAGTTACGGAAGGGGGCCCTATGGCTACACCTTC
>TRBJ2-5|NA|few|TRBV5-1
CASSLRAGNVRETQYF
TGCGCCAGCAGCTTGAGGGCAGGGAACGTTAGAGAGACCCAGTACTTC
>TRBJ1-1|NA|many|TRBV7-9
CASSSEAFF
TGTGCCAGCAGCTCTGAAGCTTTCTTT
>TRBJ1-6|NA|NA|TRBV11-1
CASSLVGRDSFNNSPLHF
TGTGCCAGCAGCTTAGTAGGGCGGGACTCCTTTAATAATTCACCCCTCCACTTT
>TRBJ2-5|TRBD2|NA|TRBV15
CATSRGTSGLQETQYF
TGTGCCACCAGCAGAGGGACTAGCGGGCTCCAAGAGACCCAGTACTTC
>TRBJ1-6|NA|NA|TRBV29-1
CSVSESYNSPLHF
TGCAGCGTTTCGGAGTCGTATAATTCACCCCTCCACTTT
>TRBJ2-7|TRBD1|NA|TRBV4-3
CASSQLGTGRSEQYF
TGCGCCAGCAGCCAACTTGGGACAGGGAGATCCGAGCAGTACTTC
>TRBJ2-7|TRBD2|few|TRBV20-1
CSANYGTSERSSYEQYF
TGCAGTGCTAACTACGGGACTAGCGAGAGGAGCTCCTACGAGCAGTACTTC
>TRBJ1-5|NA|many|TRBV12-3/TRBV12-4
CASSLRQGQNQPQHF
TGTGCCAGCAGTCTCCGCCAGGGGCAGAATCAGCCCCAGCATTTT